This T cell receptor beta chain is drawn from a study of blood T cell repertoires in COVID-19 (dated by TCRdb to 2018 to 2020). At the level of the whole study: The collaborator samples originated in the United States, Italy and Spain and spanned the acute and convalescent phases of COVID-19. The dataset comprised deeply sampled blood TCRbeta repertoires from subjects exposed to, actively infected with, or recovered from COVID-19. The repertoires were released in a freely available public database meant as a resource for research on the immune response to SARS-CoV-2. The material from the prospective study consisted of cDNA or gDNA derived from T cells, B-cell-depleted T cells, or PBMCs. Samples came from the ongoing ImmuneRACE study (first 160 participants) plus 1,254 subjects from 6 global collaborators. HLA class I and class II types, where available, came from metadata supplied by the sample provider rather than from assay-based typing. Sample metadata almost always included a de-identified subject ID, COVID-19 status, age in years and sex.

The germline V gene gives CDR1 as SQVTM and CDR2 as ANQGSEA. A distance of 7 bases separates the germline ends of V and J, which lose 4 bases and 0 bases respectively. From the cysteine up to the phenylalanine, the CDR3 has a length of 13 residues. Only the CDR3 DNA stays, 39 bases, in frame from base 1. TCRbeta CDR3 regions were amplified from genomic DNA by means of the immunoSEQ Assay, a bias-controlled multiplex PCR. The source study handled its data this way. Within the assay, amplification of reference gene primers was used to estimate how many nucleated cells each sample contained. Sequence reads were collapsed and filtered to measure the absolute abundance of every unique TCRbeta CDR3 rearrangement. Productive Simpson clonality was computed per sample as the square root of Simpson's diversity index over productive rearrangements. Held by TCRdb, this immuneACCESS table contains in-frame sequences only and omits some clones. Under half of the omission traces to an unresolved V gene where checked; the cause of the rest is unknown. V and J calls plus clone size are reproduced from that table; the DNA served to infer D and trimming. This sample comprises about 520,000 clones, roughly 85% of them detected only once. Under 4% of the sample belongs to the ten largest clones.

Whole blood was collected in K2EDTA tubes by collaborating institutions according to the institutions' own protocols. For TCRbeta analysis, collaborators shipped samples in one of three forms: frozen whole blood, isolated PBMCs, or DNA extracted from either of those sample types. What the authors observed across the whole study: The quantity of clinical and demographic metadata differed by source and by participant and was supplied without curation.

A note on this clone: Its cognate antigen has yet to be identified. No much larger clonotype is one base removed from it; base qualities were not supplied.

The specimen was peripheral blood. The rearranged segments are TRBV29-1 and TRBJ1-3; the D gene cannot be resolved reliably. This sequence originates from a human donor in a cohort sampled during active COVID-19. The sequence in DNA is TGCAGCGTTGCGGTCTACTCTGGAAACACCATATATTTT. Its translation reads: CSVAVYSGNTIYF.